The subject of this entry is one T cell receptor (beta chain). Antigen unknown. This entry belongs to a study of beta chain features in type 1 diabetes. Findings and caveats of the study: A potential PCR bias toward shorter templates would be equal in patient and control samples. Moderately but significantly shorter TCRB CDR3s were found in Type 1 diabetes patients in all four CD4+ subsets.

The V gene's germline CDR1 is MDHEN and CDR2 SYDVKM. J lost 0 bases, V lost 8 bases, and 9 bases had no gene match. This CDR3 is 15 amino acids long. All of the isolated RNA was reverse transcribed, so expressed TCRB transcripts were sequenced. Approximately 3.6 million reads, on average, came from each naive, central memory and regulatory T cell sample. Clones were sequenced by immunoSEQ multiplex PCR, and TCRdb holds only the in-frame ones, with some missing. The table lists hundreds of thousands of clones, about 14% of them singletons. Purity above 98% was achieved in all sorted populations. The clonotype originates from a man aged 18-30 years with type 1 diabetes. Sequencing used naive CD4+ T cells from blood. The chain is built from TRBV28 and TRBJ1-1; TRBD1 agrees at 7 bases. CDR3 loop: CASGGGTALNTEAFF. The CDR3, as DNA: TGTGCCAGCGGAGGAGGGACAGCCCTGAACACTGAAGCTTTCTTT.